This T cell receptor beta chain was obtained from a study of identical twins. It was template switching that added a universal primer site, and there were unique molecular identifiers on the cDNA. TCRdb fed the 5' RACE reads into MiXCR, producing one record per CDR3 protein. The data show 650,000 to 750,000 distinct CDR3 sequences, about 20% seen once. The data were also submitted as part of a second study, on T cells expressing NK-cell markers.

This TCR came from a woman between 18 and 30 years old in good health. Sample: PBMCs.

CDR3 in amino acids: CASSFGLAGDDTQYF. The CDR3 DNA reads TGTGCCAGCAGCTTTGGGCTAGCGGGGGATGATACGCAGTATTTT. The chain carries TRBV11-3 and TRBJ2-3; 10 nucleotides align to TRBD2. CDR3 length equals 15 residues. The germline V gene encodes CDR1 SGHNT and CDR2 YENEEA. Germline trimming cut 3 bases from V and 6 bases from J; bases unmatched to any gene: 6.